This T cell receptor (beta chain) was observed in a study of OX40 agonist ivuxolimab in advanced cancers. For the study at large: Patients in the trial were receiving intravenous ivuxolimab every 2 weeks, at doses of 0.01 to 10 mg/kg. Of the participants, 40% had some prior anti-PD-1, anti-PD-L1 or anti-CTLA-4 therapy, which was allowed.

Autoimmune disease history or systemic immunosuppression disqualified patients. General study findings and limits: At 0.1 to 3.0 mg/kg, CD4+ and CD8+ blood T cells expanded clonally by week 6.

With V trimmed by 6 bases and J by 10 bases, 9 bases remained unmatched. The CDR3 length is 13 residues. Germline V gene sequence: CDR1 ENHRY, CDR2 SYGVKD. Notes on this clone: Its target is unknown.

Measured with immunoSEQ multiplex PCR; TCRdb has only the in-frame clones, and not every one. The sample lists about 110,000 clones, 75% to 95% occurring once. The V gene is TRBV10-3, the J gene TRBJ2-1; 7 bases are shared with TRBD2. The sample was CD4+ or CD8+ T cells sorted from blood, taken in a trial of the OX40 agonist ivuxolimab. This clonotype was obtained from an adult with an advanced solid tumor such as melanoma, head and neck, liver or kidney cancer. CDR3 nucleotide sequence: TGTGCCATCAGAATTGGGGGGGATGGAGAGCAGTTCTTC. Residues: CAIRIGGDGEQFF.